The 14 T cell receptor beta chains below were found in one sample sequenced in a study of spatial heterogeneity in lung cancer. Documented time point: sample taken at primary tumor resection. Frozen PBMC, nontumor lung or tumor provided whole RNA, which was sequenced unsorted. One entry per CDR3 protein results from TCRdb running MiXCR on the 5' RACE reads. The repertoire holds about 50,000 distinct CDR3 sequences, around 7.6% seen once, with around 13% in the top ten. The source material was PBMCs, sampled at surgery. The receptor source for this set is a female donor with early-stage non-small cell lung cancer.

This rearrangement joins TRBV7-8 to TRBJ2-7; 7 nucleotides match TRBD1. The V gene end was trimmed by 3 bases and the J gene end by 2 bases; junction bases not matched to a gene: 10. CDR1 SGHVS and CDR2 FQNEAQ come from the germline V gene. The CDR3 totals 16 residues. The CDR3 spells CASSFKGARGAYEQYF. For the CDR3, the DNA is TGTGCCAGCAGCTTCAAGGGGGCCCGCGGAGCCTACGAGCAGTACTTC.

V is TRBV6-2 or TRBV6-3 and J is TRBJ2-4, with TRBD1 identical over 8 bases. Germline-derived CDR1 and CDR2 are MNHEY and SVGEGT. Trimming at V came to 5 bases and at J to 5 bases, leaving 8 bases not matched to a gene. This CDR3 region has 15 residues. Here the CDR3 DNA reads TGTGCCAGCAGTAAGTTGCCGGGACAGGAAAACATTCAGTACTTC. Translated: CASSKLPGQENIQYF.

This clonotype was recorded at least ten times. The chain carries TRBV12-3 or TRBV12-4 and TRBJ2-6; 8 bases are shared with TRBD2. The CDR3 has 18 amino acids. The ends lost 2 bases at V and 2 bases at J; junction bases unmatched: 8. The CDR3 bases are TGTGCCAGCAGTTTAACGGCGGGGGGCCGGCCTGGGGCCAACGTCCTGACTTTC. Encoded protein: CASSLTAGGRPGANVLTF.

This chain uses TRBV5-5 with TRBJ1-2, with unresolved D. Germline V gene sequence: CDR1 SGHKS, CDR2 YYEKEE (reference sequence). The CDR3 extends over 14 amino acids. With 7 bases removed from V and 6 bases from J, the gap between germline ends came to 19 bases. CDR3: CASEAAVGVNGYTF. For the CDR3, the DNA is TGTGCCAGCGAGGCGGCCGTCGGGGTCAATGGCTACACCTTC.

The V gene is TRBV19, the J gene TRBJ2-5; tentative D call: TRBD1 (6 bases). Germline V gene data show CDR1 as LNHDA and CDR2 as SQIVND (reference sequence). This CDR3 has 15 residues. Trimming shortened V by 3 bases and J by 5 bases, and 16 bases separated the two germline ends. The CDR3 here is CASSIKRDTPETQYF. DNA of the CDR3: TGTGCCAGTAGTATTAAAAGGGACACTCCCGAGACCCAGTACTTC.

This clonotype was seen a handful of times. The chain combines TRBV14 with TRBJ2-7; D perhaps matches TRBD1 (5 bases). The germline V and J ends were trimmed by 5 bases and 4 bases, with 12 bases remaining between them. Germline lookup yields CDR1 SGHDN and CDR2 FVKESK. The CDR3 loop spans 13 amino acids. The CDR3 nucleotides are TGTGCCAGCAGCTGGGGCAGGGCTTACGAGCAGTACTTC. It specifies CASSWGRAYEQYF. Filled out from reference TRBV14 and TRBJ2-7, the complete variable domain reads EAGVTQFPSHSVIEKGQTVTLRCDPISGHDNLYWYRRVMGKEIKFLLHFVKESKQDESGMPNNRFLAERTGGTYSTLKVQPAELEDSGVYFCASSWGRAYEQYFGPGTRLTVT.

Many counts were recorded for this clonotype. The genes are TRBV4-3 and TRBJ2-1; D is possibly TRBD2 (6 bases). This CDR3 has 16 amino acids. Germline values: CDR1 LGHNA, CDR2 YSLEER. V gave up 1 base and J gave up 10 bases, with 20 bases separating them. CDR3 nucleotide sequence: TGCGCCAGCAGCCAAGGAGGAAGAACCCTGGAGGGGGAGCAGTTCTTC. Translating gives CASSQGGRTLEGEQFF.

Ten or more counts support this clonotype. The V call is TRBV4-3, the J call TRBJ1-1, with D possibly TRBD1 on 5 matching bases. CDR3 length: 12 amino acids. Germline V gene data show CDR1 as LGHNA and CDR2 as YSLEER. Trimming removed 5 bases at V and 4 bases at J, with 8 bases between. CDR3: CASSGQGTEAFF. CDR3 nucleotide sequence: TGCGCCAGCAGCGGGCAGGGCACTGAAGCTTTCTTT.

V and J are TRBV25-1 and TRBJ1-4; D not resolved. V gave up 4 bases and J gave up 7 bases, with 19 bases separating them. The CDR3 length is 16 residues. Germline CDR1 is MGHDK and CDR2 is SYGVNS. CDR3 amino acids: CASSGAPDQWREKLFF. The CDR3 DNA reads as TGTGCCAGCAGTGGAGCTCCGGACCAGTGGCGTGAAAAACTGTTTTTT.

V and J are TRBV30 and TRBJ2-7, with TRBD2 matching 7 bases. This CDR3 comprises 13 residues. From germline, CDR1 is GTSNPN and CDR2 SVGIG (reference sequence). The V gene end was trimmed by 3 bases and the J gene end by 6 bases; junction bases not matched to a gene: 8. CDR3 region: CAWSGTTVGEQYF. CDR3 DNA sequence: TGTGCCTGGAGCGGGACTACCGTGGGCGAGCAGTACTTC.

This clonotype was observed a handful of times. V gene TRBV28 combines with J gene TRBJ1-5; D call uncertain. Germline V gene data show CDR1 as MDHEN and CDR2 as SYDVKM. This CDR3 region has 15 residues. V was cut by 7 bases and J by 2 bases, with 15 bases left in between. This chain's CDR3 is CASNPRASGNQPQHF. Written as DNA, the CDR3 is TGTGCCAGCAACCCGAGGGCCTCGGGCAATCAGCCCCAGCATTTT.

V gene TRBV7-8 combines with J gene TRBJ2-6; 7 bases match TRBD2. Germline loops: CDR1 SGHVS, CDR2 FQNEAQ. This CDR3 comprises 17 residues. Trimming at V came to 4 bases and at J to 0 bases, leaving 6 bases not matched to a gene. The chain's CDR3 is CASSYGGTDSGANVLTF. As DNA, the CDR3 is TGTGCCAGCAGCTACGGGGGGACGGACTCTGGGGCCAACGTCCTGACTTTC. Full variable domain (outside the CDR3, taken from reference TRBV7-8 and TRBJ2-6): GAGVSQSPRYKVAKRGQDVALRCDPISGHVSLFWYQQALGQGPEFLTYFQNEAQLDKSGLPSDRFFAERPEGSVSTLKIQRTQQEDSAVYLCASSYGGTDSGANVLTFGAGSRLTVL.

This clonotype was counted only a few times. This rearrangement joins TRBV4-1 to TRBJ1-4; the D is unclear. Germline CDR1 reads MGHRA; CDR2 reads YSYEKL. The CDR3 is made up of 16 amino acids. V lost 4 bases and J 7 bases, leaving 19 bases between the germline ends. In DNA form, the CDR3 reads TGCGCCAGCAGCCCAGGTAGACTTGGTGGGAGTGAAAAACTGTTTTTT. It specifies CASSPGRLGGSEKLFF.

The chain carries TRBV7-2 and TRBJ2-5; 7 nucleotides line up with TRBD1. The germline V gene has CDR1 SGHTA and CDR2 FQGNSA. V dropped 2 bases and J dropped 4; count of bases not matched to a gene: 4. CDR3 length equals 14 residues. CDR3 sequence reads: CASSLLQGRETQYF. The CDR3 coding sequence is TGTGCCAGCAGCTTACTACAGGGGAGAGAGACCCAGTACTTC.